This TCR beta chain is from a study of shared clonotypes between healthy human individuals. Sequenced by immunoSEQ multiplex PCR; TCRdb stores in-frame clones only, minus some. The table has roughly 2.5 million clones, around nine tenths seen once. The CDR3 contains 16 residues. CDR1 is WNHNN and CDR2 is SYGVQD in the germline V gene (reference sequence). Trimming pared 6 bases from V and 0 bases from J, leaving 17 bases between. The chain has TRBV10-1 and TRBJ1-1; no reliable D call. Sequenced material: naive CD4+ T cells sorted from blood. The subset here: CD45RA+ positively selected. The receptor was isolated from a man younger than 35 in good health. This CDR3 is CASREEGKDLNTEAFF. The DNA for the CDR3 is TGCGCCAGCAGAGAAGAGGGAAAGGATTTGAACACTGAAGCTTTCTTT.